This is a list of T cell receptor beta chains from one sample in a study of OX40 agonist ivuxolimab in advanced cancers. Assay: immunoSEQ multiplex PCR; the TCRdb copy retains only in-frame clones and omits some. The sample shows about 77,000 clones, approximately 89% of them seen only once. The material was CD4+ or CD8+ T cells sorted from blood, obtained in a trial of the OX40 agonist ivuxolimab. The origin of the receptors is an adult with an advanced solid tumor such as melanoma, head and neck, liver or kidney cancer. Each CDR3 is given with its conserved first and last residue. The D gene is left open where the match is weak. Some rows have no size entry. The others give once, few or many, or a class for an expanded clone.

. . TRBJ1-3 TRBV19 TGTGCCAGTAGTCCCTCGTTTGTACCTGGAAACACCATATATTTT CASSPSFVPGNTIYF
. . TRBJ1-1 TRBV5-4 TGTGCCAGCAGCCTTCGGGACCTATTGAACACTGAAGCTTTCTTT CASSLRDLLNTEAFF
. . TRBJ1-1 TRBV4-1 TGCGCCAGCAGCCAAGCGGTTCGGGACACTGAAGCTTTCTTT CASSQAVRDTEAFF
. once TRBJ1-4 TRBV7-9 TGTGCCAGCAGCCCCCCCGCCGCTCGGGAAAAACTGTTTTTT CASSPPAAREKLFF
. . TRBJ2-5 TRBV2 TGTGCCAGCAGCCCAGGGGTTTCGGAGACCCAGTACTTC CASSPGVSETQYF
. . TRBJ2-2 TRBV7-2 TGTGCCAGCAGCTTAAAGGGGTCGGGGAACACCGGGGAGCTGTTTTTT CASSLKGSGNTGELFF
. . TRBJ2-1 TRBV11-2 TGTGCCAGCAGCTTAGATCGAAGTACATATAATGAGCAGTTCTTC CASSLDRSTYNEQFF
. . TRBJ1-3 TRBV7-8 TGTGCCAGCAGCTTTTGGGGGACTGGAAACACCATATATTTT CASSFWGTGNTIYF
. . TRBJ2-2 TRBV25-1 TGTGCCAGCAGTGCCAGATGGACCGGGGAGCTGTTTTTT CASSARWTGELFF
. . TRBJ2-7 TRBV11-3 TGTGCCAGCAGCTTAGATTACAGGTCCTACGAGCAGTACTTC CASSLDYRSYEQYF
. few TRBJ2-1 TRBV7-2 TGTGCCAGCAGCTTAGATCGGGGAAGCTACAATGAGCAGTTCTTC CASSLDRGSYNEQFF
TRBD1 . TRBJ2-1 TRBV5-4 TGTGCCAGCAGCTTGGCGGGGACAGGGGGCATCTATGAGCAGTTCTTC CASSLAGTGGIYEQFF
. . TRBJ1-3 TRBV7-6 TGTGCCAGCAGTATTTCTGGGGTCTCTGGAAACACCATATATTTT CASSISGVSGNTIYF
TRBD2 . TRBJ2-7 TRBV5-1 TGTGCCAGCAGCGTGACTAGCGGGGATCCCTACGAGCAGTACTTC CASSVTSGDPYEQYF
. . TRBJ1-2 TRBV5-1 TGCGCCAGCAGCTTGGATGCCTATGGCTACACCTTC CASSLDAYGYTF
. . TRBJ1-1 TRBV5-1 TGCGCCAGCAGCTTGTATCCAGGGGCCGCCATCGAAGCTTTCTTT CASSLYPGAAIEAFF
. . TRBJ2-5 TRBV6-6 TGTGCCAGCAGCGGCCAGCAAGAGACCCAGTACTTC CASSGQQETQYF
TRBD1 . TRBJ2-7 TRBV27 TGTGCCAGCACCTCACACCGGACAGGGGACGAGCAGTACTTC CASTSHRTGDEQYF
. . TRBJ2-1 TRBV29-1 TGCAGCGTTGAAGATTGGCCGGGGGCGCATGAGCAGTTCTTC CSVEDWPGAHEQFF
TRBD2 . TRBJ2-7 TRBV28 TGTGCCAGCAGTTCCTCAGCGGGAGGGCCGCGGCTGTACGAGCAGTACTTC CASSSSAGGPRLYEQYF
. . TRBJ1-2 TRBV5-3 TGTGCCAGAAGCTTGTCAGGGGACTATGGCTACACCTTC CARSLSGDYGYTF
TRBD1 . TRBJ1-5 TRBV28 TGTGCCAGCAGGACAGGGTCACTGGGGGATCAGCCCCAGCATTTT CASRTGSLGDQPQHF
. . TRBJ2-1 TRBV5-1 TGCGCCAGCAGCTTGGATCTAGGGTCCTACAATGAGCAGTTCTTC CASSLDLGSYNEQFF
TRBD1 . TRBJ2-1 TRBV19 TGTGCCAGTAGTATAGGACAGGGATTCTACAATGAGCAGTTCTTC CASSIGQGFYNEQFF
TRBD2 . TRBJ2-3 TRBV4-1 TGCGCCAGCAGCCAAGATCGGGGGGGCCAACGACAAGATACGCAGTATTTT CASSQDRGGQRQDTQYF
. . TRBJ2-5 TRBV11-2 TGTGCCAGCAGCTTAAAGGTAGAGACCCAGTACTTC CASSLKVETQYF
TRBD1 . TRBJ1-1 TRBV7-6 TGTGCCAGCAGCTCGCGACAGGGGGGTACTGAAGCTTTCTTT CASSSRQGGTEAFF
TRBD2 . TRBJ2-3 TRBV28 TGTGCCAGCAGTTTAGGGACTAGTAGCACAGATACGCAGTATTTT CASSLGTSSTDTQYF
. once TRBJ1-3 TRBV6-5 TGTGCCAGCAGTTACTCAGGCCGATCTGGAAACACCATATATTTT CASSYSGRSGNTIYF
. . TRBJ2-3 TRBV5-1 TGCGCCAGCAGCTTGGACGCAGATACGCAGTATTTT CASSLDADTQYF